This T cell receptor (beta chain) was captured by sequencing in a study of T cell changes during pregnancy in multiple sclerosis. The CDR3 spans 16 residues. CDR1 is PRHDT and CDR2 is FYEKMQ in the germline V gene (reference sequence). In the case of this clone: One end of the junction is discordant with germline, which a read error may explain.

Clones were sequenced by immunoSEQ multiplex PCR, and TCRdb holds only the in-frame ones, with some missing. The sample holds roughly 89,000 clones, approximately 93% seen once. The sample in question was peripheral blood, obtained after pregnancy. The sequence came from a female donor in good health, enrolled as a control in a pregnancy study. J is TRBJ2-7 and V is TRBV13; 7 bases map to TRBD2. The CDR3 region has the DNA TGTGCCAGCAGCCTATGGTTAGCGGGCGACTCCTGCGAGCAGTACTTC. Amino acids: CASSLWLAGDSCEQYF.